Listed below are T cell receptor beta chains from one sample, sequenced in a study of graft-versus-host responses after intestinal transplantation. Repertoires were generated with immunoSEQ multiplex PCR, while TCRdb's copy carries only in-frame clones and drops some. The sample yields over 35,000 clones, 91% seen once. This material consisted of PBMCs, taken around 330 days after intestinal transplant. All receptors come from a human patient who received an intestinal transplant, so some T cells may come from the graft donor. CDR3s include the opening cysteine and the closing phenylalanine or tryptophan. D genes are given only for firm matches. Size values are once, few and many counts, or a class for expanded clones, and some rows have none.

V gene: TRBV15
D gene: TRBD1
J gene: TRBJ1-2
clone size: NA
CDR3 DNA: TGTGCCACCAGCTACGGGCCAGGGGGAATCAACTATGGCTACACCTTC
CDR3 protein: CATSYGPGGINYGYTF

V gene: TRBV6-5
D gene: NA
J gene: TRBJ2-7
clone size: NA
CDR3 DNA: TGTGCCAGCAGTTCCCTGGAACAGTACTACTCCTACGAGCAGTACTTC
CDR3 protein: CASSSLEQYYSYEQYF

V gene: TRBV5-1
D gene: NA
J gene: TRBJ2-4
clone size: NA
CDR3 DNA: TGCGCCAGCAGCTTGGGGGACAATAGAAACATTCAGTACTTC
CDR3 protein: CASSLGDNRNIQYF

V gene: TRBV6-1
D gene: NA
J gene: TRBJ1-2
clone size: NA
CDR3 DNA: TGTGCCAGCAGTATTAGGGTGTACGATGGCTACACCTTC
CDR3 protein: CASSIRVYDGYTF

V gene: TRBV5-1
D gene: TRBD1
J gene: TRBJ2-6
clone size: NA
CDR3 DNA: TGCGCCAGCAGCTGGGACAGCCCTGGGGCCAACGTCCTGACTTTC
CDR3 protein: CASSWDSPGANVLTF

V gene: TRBV14
D gene: NA
J gene: TRBJ2-5
clone size: NA
CDR3 DNA: TGTGCCAGCAGCCAAGTCGGTGGACAAGAGACCCAGTACTTC
CDR3 protein: CASSQVGGQETQYF

V gene: TRBV6-1
D gene: TRBD2
J gene: TRBJ2-7
clone size: NA
CDR3 DNA: TGTGCCAGCAGTGAGGTGGGACTAGCGGGCGACGAGCAGTACTTC
CDR3 protein: CASSEVGLAGDEQYF

V gene: TRBV5-1
D gene: TRBD1
J gene: TRBJ2-7
clone size: NA
CDR3 DNA: TGCGCCAGCAGCTTACGGGACAGGGGCTCCTACGAGCAGTACTTC
CDR3 protein: CASSLRDRGSYEQYF

V gene: TRBV6-5
D gene: NA
J gene: TRBJ1-5
clone size: NA
CDR3 DNA: TGTGCCAGCAGTTACAATGGGGGTAATCAGCCCCAGCATTTT
CDR3 protein: CASSYNGGNQPQHF

V gene: TRBV4-1
D gene: NA
J gene: TRBJ2-5
clone size: NA
CDR3 DNA: TGCGCCAGCAGCCCGATGGGACTTCAAGAGACCCAGTACTTC
CDR3 protein: CASSPMGLQETQYF

V gene: TRBV5-1
D gene: NA
J gene: TRBJ2-7
clone size: NA
CDR3 DNA: TGCGCCAGCAGGCTTAAAACAGCTGACGAGCAGTACTTC
CDR3 protein: CASRLKTADEQYF

V gene: TRBV7-3
D gene: TRBD2
J gene: TRBJ2-3
clone size: NA
CDR3 DNA: TGTGCCAGCAGCAAACTAGCGAGCACAGATACGCAGTATTTT
CDR3 protein: CASSKLASTDTQYF

V gene: TRBV4-2
D gene: TRBD2
J gene: TRBJ2-5
clone size: once
CDR3 DNA: TGTGCCAGCAGCCAAGACCCTAGCGGGGGGCAAGAGACCCAGTACTTC
CDR3 protein: CASSQDPSGGQETQYF

V gene: TRBV6-1
D gene: NA
J gene: TRBJ2-5
clone size: NA
CDR3 DNA: TGTGCCAGCAGTGCGGGGGGCCCATGGGAGACCCAGTACTTC
CDR3 protein: CASSAGGPWETQYF

V gene: TRBV20-1
D gene: NA
J gene: TRBJ2-3
clone size: NA
CDR3 DNA: TGCAGTGCTAGAGTGGATACGCAGTATTTT
CDR3 protein: CSARVDTQYF

V gene: TRBV11-3
D gene: TRBD2
J gene: TRBJ2-2
clone size: NA
CDR3 DNA: TGTGCCAGTTCTAGCGGGAGCGCCACCGGGGAGCTGTTTTTT
CDR3 protein: CASSSGSATGELFF

V gene: TRBV7-9
D gene: NA
J gene: TRBJ1-2
clone size: NA
CDR3 DNA: TGTGCCAGCAGCCGCCGGGACGCCCTGATTGGGGGCTACACCTTC
CDR3 protein: CASSRRDALIGGYTF

V gene: TRBV6-5
D gene: TRBD2
J gene: TRBJ2-7
clone size: NA
CDR3 DNA: TGTGCCAGCAGTTCTTTGACTAGCGGGGGGGCCTACGAGCAGTACTTC
CDR3 protein: CASSSLTSGGAYEQYF

V gene: TRBV7-2
D gene: NA
J gene: TRBJ2-2
clone size: NA
CDR3 DNA: TGTGCCAGCAGCTTTGGTAGCGCCGGGGAGCTGTTTTTT
CDR3 protein: CASSFGSAGELFF